The 14 T cell receptor beta chains given below trace back to one sample, sequenced in a study of a mutant IDH1 vaccine in newly diagnosed glioma. Which antigens these TCRs recognize remains unknown. The protocol was immunoSEQ multiplex PCR, while the TCRdb copy is restricted to in-frame clones and leaves out a portion. The table has about 30,000 clones, approximately 80% seen once; the top ten hold approximately 11%. Time point reported: week 35, safety follow-up. What each vaccine dose contained was 300 ug of mutant IDH1 20-mer peptide, accompanied by topical imiquimod. The sequencing used PBMCs, collected from a glioma patient whose treatment included an IDH1 peptide vaccine. The receptors here all came from a woman aged 40 to 49 with glioma.

This sequence joins TRBV19 and TRBJ1-5, with a possible D match to TRBD1 (5 bases). The CDR3 totals 15 residues. The V gene lost 9 bases and the J gene lost 0 bases, with 15 bases spanning the gap. The germline gives CDR1 LNHDA, CDR2 SQIVND (reference sequence). CDR3 loop: CASNRGPYSNQPQHF. The CDR3 DNA sequence: TGTGCCAGCAATCGGGGCCCTTATAGCAATCAGCCCCAGCATTTT.

For this clone: A read error may explain this, as a much larger clone is one base away. The same CDR3 arises from other DNA sequences in this sample as well. J is TRBJ1-1 and V is TRBV30; no firm D call. CDR3 length equals 13 residues. Germline CDR1 GTSNPN, CDR2 SVGIG (reference sequence). Here the CDR3 reads CAWSVLQSGEAFF. The CDR3 DNA follows: TGTGCCTGGAGTGTACTCCAGTCGGGTGAAGCCTTCTTT.

This clone was observed once. The CDR3: CASSLEGGRAFF. The CDR3 nucleotides read TGCGCCAGCAGCTTGGAAGGTGGTCGCGCTTTCTTT. This chain links TRBV5-1 with TRBJ1-1; no clear D. V was cut by 0 bases and J by 11 bases, with 11 bases left in between. This CDR3 spans 12 amino acids. The germline V gene encodes CDR1 SGHRS and CDR2 YFSETQ.

V is TRBV2 and J is TRBJ2-5; D is perhaps TRBD1 (6 bases). V lost 5 bases and J lost 2, with 9 bases in between. The CDR3 spans 13 residues. Germline assignment: CDR1 SNHLY and CDR2 FYNNEI. The CDR3 spells CASSPTGQETQYF. CDR3 DNA: TGTGCCAGCAGTCCTACAGGGCAAGAGACCCAGTACTTC. The full variable domain, its missing parts supplied by reference TRBV2 and TRBJ2-5, is EPEVTQTPSHQVTQMGQEVILRCVPISNHLYFYWYRQILGQKVEFLVSFYNNEISEKSEIFDDQFSVERPDGSNFTLKIRSTKLEDSAMYFCASSPTGQETQYFGPGTRLLVL.

This chain connects TRBV4-3 to TRBJ1-1; no definite D call. CDR1 LGHNA and CDR2 YSLEER come from the germline V gene. This CDR3 spans 15 amino acids. Trimming removed 1 base from V and 0 bases from J, with 9 bases in between. Here the CDR3 reads CASSQGHSLNTEAFF. DNA for the CDR3: TGCGCCAGCAGCCAAGGTCACAGTCTGAACACTGAAGCTTTCTTT.

V usage is TRBV5-6 and J usage is TRBJ2-3, with D possibly TRBD2 on 7 matching bases. From germline, CDR1 is SGHDT and CDR2 YYEEEE. The CDR3 sequence is 14 residues long. V was clipped by 4 bases and J by 4 bases, with 13 bases between them. CDR3 sequence (DNA): TGTGCCAGCAGCAGGGGGGGGACGGCAGATACGCAGTATTTT. Protein: CASSRGGTADTQYF.

This clone has just a few counts. The chain recombines TRBV25-1 with TRBJ1-6, with 9 bases aligning to TRBD1. Trimming at V came to 4 bases and at J to 1 base, leaving 8 bases not matched to a gene. Germline V gene data show CDR1 as MGHDK and CDR2 as SYGVNS. This CDR3 region has 18 residues. CDR3 loop: CASSGSHRGRSYNSPLHF. CDR3 nucleotide sequence: TGTGCCAGCAGTGGGTCCCACAGGGGGCGATCCTATAATTCACCCCTCCACTTT.

The rearrangement links TRBV27 to TRBJ1-1, with TRBD1 matching 9 bases. V lost 5 bases and J lost 4; bases outside the gene matches: 14. This CDR3 is 17 amino acids long. The germline gives CDR1 MNHEY, CDR2 SMNVEV (reference sequence). The CDR3 DNA follows: TGTGCCAGCAGTCCGCAACCGGGACAGGGAGGTTTCACTGAAGCTTTCTTT. As protein: CASSPQPGQGGFTEAFF.

This clone was counted a few times. The chain recombines TRBV5-1 with TRBJ1-1; no firm D call. Germline CDR1 and CDR2: SGHRS and YFSETQ. CDR3 length equals 15 residues. The germline V and J ends were trimmed by 0 bases and 1 base, with 10 bases remaining between them. In DNA form, the CDR3 reads TGCGCCAGCAGCTTGGTGGCGACTTGGAACACTGAAGCTTTCTTT. Its protein product is CASSLVATWNTEAFF.

The CDR3 loop reads CASSWQLAGPRDTQYF. Written as DNA, the CDR3 is TGTGCCAGCAGCTGGCAACTAGCGGGGCCTCGAGATACGCAGTATTTT. The V call is TRBV7-9, the J call TRBJ2-3, with TRBD2 matching 10 bases. CDR3 size: 16 residues. V gave up 4 bases and J gave up 5 bases; unmatched junction bases: 9. Germline CDR1 SEHNR, CDR2 FQNEAQ (reference sequence).

This sequence joins TRBV27 and TRBJ2-5; D is ambiguous. V was clipped by 6 bases and J by 0 bases, with 8 bases between them. Germline lookup yields CDR1 MNHEY and CDR2 SMNVEV (reference sequence). The CDR3 consists of 13 residues. The DNA for the CDR3 is TGTGCCAGCAGCTACAAGTACCAAGAGACCCAGTACTTC. It codes for CASSYKYQETQYF.

As to this clone: The junction and the germline gene differ at one end; a read error may be behind it. The chain carries TRBV7-7 and TRBJ1-4; 7 nucleotides align to TRBD1. The CDR3 runs to 15 residues. Germline V gives CDR1 SSHAT, CDR2 FNYEAQ (reference sequence). The CDR3 spells CASSLGRGPEEKLFF. The CDR3 coding sequence is TGTGCTAGCAGCTTAGGGAGGGGGCCTGAAGAAAAACTGTTTTTT.

V gene TRBV5-6 combines with J gene TRBJ2-2; the match to TRBD1 covers 7 bases. The CDR3 has 16 residues. The germline V gene has CDR1 SGHDT and CDR2 YYEEEE. V shed 3 bases and J 7 bases; nucleotides not matched to a gene: 12. Written as DNA, the CDR3 is TGTGCCAGCAGCTCTACAGGGGAGCTTATGGGCGGGGAGCTGTTTTTT. It is translated as CASSSTGELMGGELFF. The variable domain in full, with the rest retrieved from reference TRBV5-6 and TRBJ2-2, is DAGVTQSPTHLIKTRGQQVTLRCSPKSGHDTVSWYQQALGQGPQFIFQYYEEEERQRGNFPDRFSGHQFPNYSSELNVNALLLGDSALYLCASSSTGELMGGELFFGEGSRLTVL.

J is TRBJ1-2 and V is TRBV10-2, with unresolved D. This CDR3 has 11 residues. Germline V lookup: CDR1 WSHSY, CDR2 SAAADI. V was clipped by 10 bases and J by 6 bases, with 12 bases between them. This chain's CDR3 is CAISREDGYTF. The CDR3 nucleotides are TGCGCCATCTCCCGGGAAGATGGCTACACCTTC.